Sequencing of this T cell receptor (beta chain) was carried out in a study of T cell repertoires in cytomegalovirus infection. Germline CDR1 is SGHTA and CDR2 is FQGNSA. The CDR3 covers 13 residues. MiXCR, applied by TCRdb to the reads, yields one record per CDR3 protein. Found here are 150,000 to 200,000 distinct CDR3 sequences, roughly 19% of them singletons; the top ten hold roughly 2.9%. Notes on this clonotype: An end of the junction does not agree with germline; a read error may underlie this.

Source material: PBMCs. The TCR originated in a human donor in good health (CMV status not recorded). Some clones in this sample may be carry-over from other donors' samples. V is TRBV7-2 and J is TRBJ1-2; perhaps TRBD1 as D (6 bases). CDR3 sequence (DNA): TGTGCCAGCCGCTTATACAGGGAGGGTGGCTACACCTTC. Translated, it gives CASRLYREGGYTF.